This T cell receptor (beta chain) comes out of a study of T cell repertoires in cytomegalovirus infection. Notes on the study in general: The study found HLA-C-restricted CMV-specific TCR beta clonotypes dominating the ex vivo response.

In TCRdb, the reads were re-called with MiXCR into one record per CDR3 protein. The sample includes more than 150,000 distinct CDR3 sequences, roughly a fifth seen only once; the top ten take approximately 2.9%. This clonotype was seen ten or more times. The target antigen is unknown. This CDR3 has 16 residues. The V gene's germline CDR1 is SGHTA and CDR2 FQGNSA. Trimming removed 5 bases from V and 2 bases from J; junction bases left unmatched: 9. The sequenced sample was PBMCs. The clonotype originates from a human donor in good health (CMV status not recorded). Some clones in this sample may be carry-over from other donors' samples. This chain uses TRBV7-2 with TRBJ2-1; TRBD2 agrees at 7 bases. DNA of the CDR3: TGTGCCAGCAGCCTCAAGGCGGGAGTCACCTACAATGAGCAGTTCTTC. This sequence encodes CASSLKAGVTYNEQFF.